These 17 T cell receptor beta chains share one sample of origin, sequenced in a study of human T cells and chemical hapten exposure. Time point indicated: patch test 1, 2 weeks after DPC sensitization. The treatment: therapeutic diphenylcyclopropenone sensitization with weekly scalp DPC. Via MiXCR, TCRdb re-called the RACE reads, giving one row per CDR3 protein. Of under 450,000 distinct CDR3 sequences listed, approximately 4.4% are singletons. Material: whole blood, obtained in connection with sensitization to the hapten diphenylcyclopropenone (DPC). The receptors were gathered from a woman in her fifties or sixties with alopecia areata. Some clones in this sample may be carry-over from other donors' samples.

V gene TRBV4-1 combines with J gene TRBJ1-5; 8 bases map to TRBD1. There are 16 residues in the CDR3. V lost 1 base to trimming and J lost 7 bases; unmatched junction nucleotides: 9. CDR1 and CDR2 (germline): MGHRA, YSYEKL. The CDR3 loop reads CASSQAGGDPKQPQHF. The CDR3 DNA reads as TGCGCCAGCAGCCAAGCAGGGGGCGATCCCAAACAGCCCCAGCATTTT.

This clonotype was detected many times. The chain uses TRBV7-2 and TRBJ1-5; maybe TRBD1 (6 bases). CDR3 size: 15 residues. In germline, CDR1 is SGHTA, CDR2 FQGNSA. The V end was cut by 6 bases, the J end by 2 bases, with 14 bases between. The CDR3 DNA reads TGTGCCAGCAGTCCTCAGGGGTCGGGCAATCAGCCCCAGCATTTT. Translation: CASSPQGSGNQPQHF. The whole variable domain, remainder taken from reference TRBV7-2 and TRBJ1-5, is GAGVSQSPSNKVTEKGKDVELRCDPISGHTALYWYRQSLGQGLEFLIYFQGNSAPDKSGLPSDRFSAERTGGSVSTLTIQRTQQEDSAVYLCASSPQGSGNQPQHFGDGTRLSIL.

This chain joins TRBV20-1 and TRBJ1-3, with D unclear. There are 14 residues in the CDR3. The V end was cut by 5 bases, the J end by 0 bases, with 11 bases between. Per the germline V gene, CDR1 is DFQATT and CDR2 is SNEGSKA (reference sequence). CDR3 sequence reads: CSAFDLNSGNTIYF. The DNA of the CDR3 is TGCAGTGCTTTCGACCTTAACTCTGGAAACACCATATATTTT.

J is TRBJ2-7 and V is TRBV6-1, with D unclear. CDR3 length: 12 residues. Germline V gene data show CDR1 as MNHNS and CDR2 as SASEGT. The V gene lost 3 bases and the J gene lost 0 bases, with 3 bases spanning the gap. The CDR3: CASSDNSYEQYF. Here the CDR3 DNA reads TGTGCCAGCAGTGATAACTCCTACGAGCAGTACTTC.

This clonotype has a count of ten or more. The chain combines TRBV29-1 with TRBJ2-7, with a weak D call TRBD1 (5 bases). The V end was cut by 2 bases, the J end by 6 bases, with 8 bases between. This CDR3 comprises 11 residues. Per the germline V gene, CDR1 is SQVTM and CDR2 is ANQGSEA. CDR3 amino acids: CSVERQGEQYF. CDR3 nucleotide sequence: TGCAGCGTTGAACGGCAGGGCGAGCAGTACTTC.

For the CDR3, the DNA is TGTGCCAGCAGTCCCACAGGGGCAAACACTGAAGCTTTCTTT. It yields the protein CASSPTGANTEAFF. This chain joins TRBV6-1 and TRBJ1-1, with 7 bases that match TRBD1. With V trimmed by 5 bases and J by 2 bases, 5 bases remained unmatched. CDR1 and CDR2 (germline): MNHNS, SASEGT. CDR3 length: 14 amino acids.

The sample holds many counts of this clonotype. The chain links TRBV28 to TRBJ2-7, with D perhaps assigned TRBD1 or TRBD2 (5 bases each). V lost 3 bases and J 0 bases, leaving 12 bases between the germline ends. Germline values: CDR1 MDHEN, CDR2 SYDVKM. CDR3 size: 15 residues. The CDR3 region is CASSFRGVSSYEQYF. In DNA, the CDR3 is TGTGCCAGCAGTTTTAGAGGGGTCAGCTCCTACGAGCAGTACTTC. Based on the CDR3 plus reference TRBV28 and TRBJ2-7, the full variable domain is DVKVTQSSRYLVKRTGEKVFLECVQDMDHENMFWYRQDPGLGLRLIYFSYDVKMKEKGDIPEGYSVSREKKERFSLILESASTNQTSMYLCASSFRGVSSYEQYFGPGTRLTVT.

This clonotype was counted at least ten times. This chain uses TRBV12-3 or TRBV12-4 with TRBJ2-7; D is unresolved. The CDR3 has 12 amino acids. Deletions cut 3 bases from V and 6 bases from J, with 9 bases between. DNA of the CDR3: TGTGCCAGCAGTTTCGGCCCGATCGAGCAGTACTTC. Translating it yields CASSFGPIEQYF.

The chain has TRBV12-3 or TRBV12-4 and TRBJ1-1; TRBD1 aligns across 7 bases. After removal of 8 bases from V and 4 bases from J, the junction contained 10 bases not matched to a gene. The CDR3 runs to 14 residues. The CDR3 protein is CASGSTGRSTEAFF. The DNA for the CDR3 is TGTGCCAGCGGGTCGACAGGGAGGAGCACTGAAGCTTTCTTT.

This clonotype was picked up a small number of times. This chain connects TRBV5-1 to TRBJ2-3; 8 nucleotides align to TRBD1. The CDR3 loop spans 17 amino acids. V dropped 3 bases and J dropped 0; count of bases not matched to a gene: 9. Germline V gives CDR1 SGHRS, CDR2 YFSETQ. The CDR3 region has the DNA TGCGCCAGCAGCTCGGACAGGGATACTTCTAGCACAGATACGCAGTATTTT. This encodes CASSSDRDTSSTDTQYF.

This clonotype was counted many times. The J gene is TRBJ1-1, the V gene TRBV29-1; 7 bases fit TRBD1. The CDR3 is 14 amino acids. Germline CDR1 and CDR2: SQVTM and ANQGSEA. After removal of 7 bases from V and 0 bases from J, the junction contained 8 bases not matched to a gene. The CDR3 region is CSARDSWMNTEAFF. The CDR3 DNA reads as TGCAGCGCCCGGGACAGCTGGATGAACACTGAAGCTTTCTTT. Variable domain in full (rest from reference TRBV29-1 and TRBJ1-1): SAVISQKPSRDICQRGTSLTIQCQVDSQVTMMFWYRQQPGQSLTLIATANQGSEATYESGFVIDKFPISRPNLTFSTLTVSNMSPEDSSIYLCSARDSWMNTEAFFGQGTRLTVV.

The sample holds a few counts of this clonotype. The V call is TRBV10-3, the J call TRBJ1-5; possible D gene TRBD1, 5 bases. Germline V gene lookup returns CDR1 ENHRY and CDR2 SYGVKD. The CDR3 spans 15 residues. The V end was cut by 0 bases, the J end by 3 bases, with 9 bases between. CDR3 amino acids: CAISESGGFNQPQHF. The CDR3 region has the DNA TGTGCCATCAGTGAGTCGGGGGGGTTCAATCAGCCCCAGCATTTT.

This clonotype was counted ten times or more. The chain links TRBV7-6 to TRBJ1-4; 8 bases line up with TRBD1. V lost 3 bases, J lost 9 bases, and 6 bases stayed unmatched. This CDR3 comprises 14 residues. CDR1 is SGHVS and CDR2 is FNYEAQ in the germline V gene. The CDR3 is CASSFSDRDQKLFF. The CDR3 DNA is TGTGCCAGCAGCTTTTCGGACAGGGACCAAAAACTGTTTTTT.

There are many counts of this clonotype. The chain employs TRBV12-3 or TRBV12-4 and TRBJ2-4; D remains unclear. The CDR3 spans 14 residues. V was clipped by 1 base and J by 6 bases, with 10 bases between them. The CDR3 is CASSLGQPGNIQYF. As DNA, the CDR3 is TGTGCCAGCAGTTTAGGCCAGCCGGGAAACATTCAGTACTTC.

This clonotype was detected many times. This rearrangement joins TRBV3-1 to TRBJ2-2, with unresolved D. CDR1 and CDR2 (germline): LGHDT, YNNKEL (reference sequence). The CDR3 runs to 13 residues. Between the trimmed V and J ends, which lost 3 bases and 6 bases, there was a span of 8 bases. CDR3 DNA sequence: TGTGCCAGCAGCCAGGTCCGGGCCGGGGAGCTGTTTTTT. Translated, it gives CASSQVRAGELFF.

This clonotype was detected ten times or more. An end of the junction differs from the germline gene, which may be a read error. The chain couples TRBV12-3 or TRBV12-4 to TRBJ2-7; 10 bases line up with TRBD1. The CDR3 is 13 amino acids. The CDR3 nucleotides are TGTGCCAGCAGCTTAGACAGGGGGCACGAGCAGTACTTC. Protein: CASSLDRGHEQYF.

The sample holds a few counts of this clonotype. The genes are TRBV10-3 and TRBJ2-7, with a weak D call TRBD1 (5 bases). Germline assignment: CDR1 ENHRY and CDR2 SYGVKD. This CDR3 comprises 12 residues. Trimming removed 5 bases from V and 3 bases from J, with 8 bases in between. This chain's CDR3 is CAISPDNYEQYF. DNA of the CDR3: TGTGCCATCAGTCCGGACAACTACGAGCAGTACTTC.